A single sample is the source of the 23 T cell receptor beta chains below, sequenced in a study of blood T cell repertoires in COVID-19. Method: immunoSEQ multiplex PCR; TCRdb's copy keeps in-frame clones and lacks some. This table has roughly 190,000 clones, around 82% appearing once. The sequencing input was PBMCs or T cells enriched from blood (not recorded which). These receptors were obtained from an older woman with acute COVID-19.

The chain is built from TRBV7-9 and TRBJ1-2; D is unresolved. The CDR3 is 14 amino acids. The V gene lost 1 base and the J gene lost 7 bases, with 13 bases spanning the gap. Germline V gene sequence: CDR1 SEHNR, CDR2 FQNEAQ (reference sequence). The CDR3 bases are TGTGCCAGCAGCTTAGGTTCCGGAGGGCTTGGCTACACCTTC. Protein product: CASSLGSGGLGYTF. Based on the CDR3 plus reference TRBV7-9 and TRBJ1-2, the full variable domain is DTGVSQNPRHKITKRGQNVTFRCDPISEHNRLYWYRQTLGQGPEFLTYFQNEAQLEKSRLLSDRFSAERPKGSFSTLEIQRTEQGDSAMYLCASSLGSGGLGYTFGSGTRLTVV.

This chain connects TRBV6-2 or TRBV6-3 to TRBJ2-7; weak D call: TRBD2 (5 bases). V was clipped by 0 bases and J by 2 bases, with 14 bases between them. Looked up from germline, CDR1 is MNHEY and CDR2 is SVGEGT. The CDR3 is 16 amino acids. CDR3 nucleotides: TGTGCCAGCAGTTACTCGCTGGACTCATTTACCTACGAGCAGTACTTC. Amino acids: CASSYSLDSFTYEQYF.

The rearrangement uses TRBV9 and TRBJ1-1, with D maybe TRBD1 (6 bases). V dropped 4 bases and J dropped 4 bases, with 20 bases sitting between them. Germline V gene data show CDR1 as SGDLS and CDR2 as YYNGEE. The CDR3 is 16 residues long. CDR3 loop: CASSPQSRGQATEAFF. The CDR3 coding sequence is TGTGCCAGCAGCCCCCAGTCGCGGGGGCAGGCCACTGAAGCTTTCTTT.

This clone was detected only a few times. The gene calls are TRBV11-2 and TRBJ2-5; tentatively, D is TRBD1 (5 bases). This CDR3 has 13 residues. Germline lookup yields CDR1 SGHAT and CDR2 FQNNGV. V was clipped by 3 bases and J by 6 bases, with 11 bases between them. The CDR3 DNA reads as TGTGCCAGCAGCTTGGGCAGGGCGAAGACCCAGTACTTC. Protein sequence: CASSLGRAKTQYF.

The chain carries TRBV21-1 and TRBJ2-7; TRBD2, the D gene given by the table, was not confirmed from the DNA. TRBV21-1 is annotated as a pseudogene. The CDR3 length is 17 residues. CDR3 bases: TGTGCCAGCAGCAAAGAGGGTAGCGGGGGCCGCGGCTACGAGCAGTACGTC. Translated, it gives CASSKEGSGGRGYEQYV.

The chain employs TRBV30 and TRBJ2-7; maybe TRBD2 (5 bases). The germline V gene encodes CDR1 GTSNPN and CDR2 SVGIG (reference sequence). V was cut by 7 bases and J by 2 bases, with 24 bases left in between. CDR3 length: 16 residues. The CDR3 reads CASRPPGQRRAYEQYF. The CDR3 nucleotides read TGTGCCTCCCGCCCCCCCGGCCAGCGGAGAGCCTACGAGCAGTACTTC.

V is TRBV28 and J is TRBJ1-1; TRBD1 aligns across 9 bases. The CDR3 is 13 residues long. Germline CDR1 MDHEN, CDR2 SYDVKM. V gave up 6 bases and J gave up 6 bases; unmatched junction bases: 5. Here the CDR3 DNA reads TGTGCCAGCAGCGACACAGGGGGCGCTGAAGCTTTCTTT. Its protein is CASSDTGGAEAFF. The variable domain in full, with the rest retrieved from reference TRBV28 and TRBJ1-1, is DVKVTQSSRYLVKRTGEKVFLECVQDMDHENMFWYRQDPGLGLRLIYFSYDVKMKEKGDIPEGYSVSREKKERFSLILESASTNQTSMYLCASSDTGGAEAFFGQGTRLTVV.

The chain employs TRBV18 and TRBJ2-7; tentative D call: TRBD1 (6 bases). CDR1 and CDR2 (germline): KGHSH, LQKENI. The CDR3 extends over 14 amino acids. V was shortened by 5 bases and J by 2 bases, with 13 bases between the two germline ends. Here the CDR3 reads CASSGTTGTYEQYF. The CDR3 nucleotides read TGTGCCAGCTCAGGCACTACAGGGACCTACGAGCAGTACTTC.

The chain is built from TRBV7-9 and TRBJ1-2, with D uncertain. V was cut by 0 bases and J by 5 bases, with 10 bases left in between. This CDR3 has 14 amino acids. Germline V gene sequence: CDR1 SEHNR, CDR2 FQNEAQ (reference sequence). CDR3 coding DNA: TGTGCCAGCAGCTTAGCGCTAACGCCGTATGGCTACACCTTC. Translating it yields CASSLALTPYGYTF.

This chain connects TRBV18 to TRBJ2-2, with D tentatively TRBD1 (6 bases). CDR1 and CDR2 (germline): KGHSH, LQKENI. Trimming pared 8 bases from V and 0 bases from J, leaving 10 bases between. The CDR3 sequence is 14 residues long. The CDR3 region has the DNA TGTGCCAGCCCCGGGACACCGAACACCGGGGAGCTGTTTTTT. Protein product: CASPGTPNTGELFF.

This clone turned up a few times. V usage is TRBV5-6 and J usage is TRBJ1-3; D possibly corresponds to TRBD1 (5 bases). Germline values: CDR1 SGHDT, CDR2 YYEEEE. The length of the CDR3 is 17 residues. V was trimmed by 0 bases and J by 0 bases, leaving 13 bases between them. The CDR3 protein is CASSLALWRGSGNTIYF. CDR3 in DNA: TGTGCCAGCAGCTTGGCCCTCTGGAGGGGCTCTGGAAACACCATATATTTT.

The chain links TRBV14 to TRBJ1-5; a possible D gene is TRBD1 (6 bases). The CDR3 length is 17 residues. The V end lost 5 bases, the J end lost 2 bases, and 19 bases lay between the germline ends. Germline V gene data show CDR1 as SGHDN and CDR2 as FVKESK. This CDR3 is CASSYIAGEKCNQPQHF. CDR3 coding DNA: TGTGCCAGCAGCTATATTGCAGGGGAGAAGTGCAATCAGCCCCAGCATTTT. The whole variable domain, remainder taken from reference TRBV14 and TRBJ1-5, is EAGVTQFPSHSVIEKGQTVTLRCDPISGHDNLYWYRRVMGKEIKFLLHFVKESKQDESGMPNNRFLAERTGGTYSTLKVQPAELEDSGVYFCASSYIAGEKCNQPQHFGDGTRLSIL.

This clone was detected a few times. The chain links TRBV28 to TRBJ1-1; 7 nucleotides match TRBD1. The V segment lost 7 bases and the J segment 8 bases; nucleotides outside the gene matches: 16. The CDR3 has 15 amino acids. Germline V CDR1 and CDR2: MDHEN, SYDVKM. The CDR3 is CASTPQGDPPLEAFF. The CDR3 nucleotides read TGTGCCAGCACCCCTCAGGGGGACCCCCCGTTAGAAGCTTTCTTT.

As DNA, the CDR3 is TGCGCCAGCAGCCAAGATTTTACGGGGTGGAACACTGAAGCTTTCTTT. Residues: CASSQDFTGWNTEAFF. This chain uses TRBV4-3 with TRBJ1-1; no definite D call. V gave up 0 bases and J gave up 1 base, with 12 bases separating them. Germline V gives CDR1 LGHNA, CDR2 YSLEER. The CDR3 loop spans 16 amino acids.

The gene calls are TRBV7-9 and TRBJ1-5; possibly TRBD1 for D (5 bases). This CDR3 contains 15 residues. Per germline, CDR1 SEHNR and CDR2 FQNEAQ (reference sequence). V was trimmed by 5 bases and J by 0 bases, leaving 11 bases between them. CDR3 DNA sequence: TGTGCCAGCAGCCCGTACAGGTATAGCAATCAGCCCCAGCATTTT. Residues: CASSPYRYSNQPQHF.

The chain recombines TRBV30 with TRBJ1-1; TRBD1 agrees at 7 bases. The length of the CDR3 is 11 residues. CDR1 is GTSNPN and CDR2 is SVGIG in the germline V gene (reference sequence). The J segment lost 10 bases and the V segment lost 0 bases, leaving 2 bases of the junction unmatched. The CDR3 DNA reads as TGTGCCTGGAGTGTAAACAGGGGAGCTTTCTTT. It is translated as CAWSVNRGAFF.

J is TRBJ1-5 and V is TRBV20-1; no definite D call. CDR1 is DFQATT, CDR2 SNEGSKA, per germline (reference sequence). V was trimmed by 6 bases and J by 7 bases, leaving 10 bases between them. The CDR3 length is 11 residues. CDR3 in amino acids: CSAAHEQPQHF. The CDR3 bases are TGCAGTGCAGCCCACGAGCAGCCCCAGCATTTT.

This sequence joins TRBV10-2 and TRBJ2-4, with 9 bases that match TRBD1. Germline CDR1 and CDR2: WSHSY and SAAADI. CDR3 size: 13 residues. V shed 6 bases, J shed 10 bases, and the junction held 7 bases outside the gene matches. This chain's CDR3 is CASSWDRDGIQYF. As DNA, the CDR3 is TGCGCCAGCAGCTGGGACAGGGATGGAATTCAGTACTTC.

This chain's CDR3 is CASSQVGGETDTQYF. CDR3 DNA sequence: TGTGCCAGCAGCCAAGTCGGGGGAGAGACAGATACGCAGTATTTT. V gene TRBV14 combines with J gene TRBJ2-3, with D possibly being TRBD2 (6 bases). The CDR3 covers 15 residues. The germline gives CDR1 SGHDN, CDR2 FVKESK. The ends were cut back, 1 base at V and 3 bases at J, with 11 bases in the middle.

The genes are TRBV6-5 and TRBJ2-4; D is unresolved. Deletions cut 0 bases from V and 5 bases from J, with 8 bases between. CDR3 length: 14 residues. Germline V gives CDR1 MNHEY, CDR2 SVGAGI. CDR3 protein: CASSYSGLQNIQYF. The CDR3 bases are TGTGCCAGCAGTTACTCGGGCCTCCAAAACATTCAGTACTTC.

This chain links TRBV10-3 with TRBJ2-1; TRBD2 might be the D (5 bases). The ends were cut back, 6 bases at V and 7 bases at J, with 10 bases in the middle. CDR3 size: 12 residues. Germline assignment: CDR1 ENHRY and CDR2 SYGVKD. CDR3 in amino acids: CAIRDSTNEQFF. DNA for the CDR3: TGTGCCATCAGGGACTCGACGAATGAGCAGTTCTTC.

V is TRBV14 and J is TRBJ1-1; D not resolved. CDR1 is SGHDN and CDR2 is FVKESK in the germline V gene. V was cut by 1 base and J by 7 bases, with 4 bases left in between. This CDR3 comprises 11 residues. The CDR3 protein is CASSQVVEAFF. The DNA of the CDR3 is TGTGCCAGCAGCCAAGTAGTTGAAGCTTTCTTT.

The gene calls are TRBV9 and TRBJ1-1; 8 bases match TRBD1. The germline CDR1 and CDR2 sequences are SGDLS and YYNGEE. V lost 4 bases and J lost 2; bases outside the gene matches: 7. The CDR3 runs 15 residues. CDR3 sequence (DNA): TGTGCCAGCAGCCCCCGACAGGGGAGCAACACTGAAGCTTTCTTT. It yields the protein CASSPRQGSNTEAFF.